This T cell receptor beta chain was recorded in a study of beta chain features in type 1 diabetes. The wider study: Across every sample, some 110 million sorted cells were examined in total. The study, taken as a whole, reports: In comparison with healthy donors, patients had naive, central memory and Treg TCRB repertoires that appeared more similar.

The CDR3 has 15 amino acids. Germline V gene data show CDR1 as MNHEY and CDR2 as SMNVEV (reference sequence). V trimming: 3 bases; J trimming: 6 bases; junction bases outside the gene matches: 6. Purity exceeded 95% in all sorted populations. A word on this clone: Antigen unknown.

TCRB transcripts that were expressed got sequenced, as all of the isolated RNA had been reverse transcribed. TCRdb's copy holds only in-frame clones and misses some; the assay was immunoSEQ multiplex PCR. The repertoire holds 80,000 to 90,000 clones, under 35% seen once, with around 0.5% in the top ten. The receptor's source is a woman younger than 30 in good health. What was sequenced was stem cell memory CD4+ T cells from blood. The chain employs TRBV27 and TRBJ2-1; TRBD1 agrees at 9 bases. The CDR3 spells CASSFGDRVVNEQFF. CDR3 sequence (DNA): TGTGCCAGCAGTTTCGGGGACAGGGTTGTCAATGAGCAGTTCTTC.